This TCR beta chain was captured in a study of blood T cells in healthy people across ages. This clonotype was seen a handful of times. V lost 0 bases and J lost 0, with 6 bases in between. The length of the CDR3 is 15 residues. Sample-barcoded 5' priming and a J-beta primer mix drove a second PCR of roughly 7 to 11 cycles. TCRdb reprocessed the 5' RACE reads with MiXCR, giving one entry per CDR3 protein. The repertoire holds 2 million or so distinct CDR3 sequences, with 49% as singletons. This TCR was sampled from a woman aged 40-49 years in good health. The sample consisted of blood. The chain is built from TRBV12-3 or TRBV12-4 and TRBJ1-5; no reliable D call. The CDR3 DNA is TGTGCCAGCAGTTTAGCGAGAGCTAGCAATCAGCCCCAGCATTTT. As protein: CASSLARASNQPQHF.